Presented here are 20 T cell receptor beta chains from one specimen sequenced in a study of blood T cells in healthy people across ages. For the second PCR, which ran for about 7 to 11 cycles, a sample-barcoded 5' primer and a J-beta primer mix were used. TCRdb re-called the 5' RACE reads through MiXCR, storing one row per CDR3 protein. The sample lists 1.5 million to 2 million distinct CDR3 sequences; around 36% were seen once. Sequenced sample: blood. These receptors were collected from a woman in her twenties or thirties in good health.

This clonotype was counted only a few times. The rearrangement links TRBV20-1 to TRBJ1-2; maybe TRBD1 (5 bases). Germline lookup yields CDR1 DFQATT and CDR2 SNEGSKA (reference sequence). V lost 6 bases and J 4 bases, leaving 18 bases between the germline ends. The CDR3 sequence is 14 residues long. The CDR3 loop reads CSATRRGFFYGYTF. The CDR3 DNA follows: TGCAGTGCCACACGCCGGGGGTTCTTCTATGGCTACACCTTC.

In this sample, this clonotype turned up a few times. V is TRBV7-9 and J is TRBJ1-2; D is uncertain. V was cut by 1 base and J by 5 bases, with 11 bases left in between. The CDR3 sequence is 14 residues long. CDR1 is SEHNR, CDR2 FQNEAQ, per germline (reference sequence). This CDR3 reads CASSLVLAEYGYTF. CDR3 in DNA: TGTGCCAGCAGCTTAGTACTAGCGGAGTATGGCTACACCTTC.

The chain has TRBV12-3 or TRBV12-4 and TRBJ1-2; no clear D. This CDR3 contains 14 residues. V lost 5 bases, J lost 5 bases, and 15 bases lay in between. The CDR3 bases are TGTGCCAGCAGTCTCTCAGCGGCGGGGTATGGCTACACCTTC. As protein: CASSLSAAGYGYTF.

This clonotype turned up a few times. Here the CDR3 DNA reads TGCAGTGCTAGAGATGGCAGGGGTATTTGGGTAGCTTTCTTT. Its protein is CSARDGRGIWVAFF. V is TRBV20-1 and J is TRBJ1-1, with a tentative D call TRBD1 (6 bases). Between the trimmed V and J ends, which lost 0 bases and 10 bases, there was a span of 18 bases. Germline V CDR1 and CDR2: DFQATT, SNEGSKA (reference sequence). This CDR3 has 14 amino acids.

This clonotype has just one count. CDR3 coding DNA: TGCGCCAGCAGCCAAGAAAGCTCGGGTTACTATGGCTACACCTTC. It codes for CASSQESSGYYGYTF. The chain employs TRBV4-1 and TRBJ1-2; D gene uncertain. V was pared by 0 bases and J by 3 bases, with 11 bases between. CDR1 and CDR2 (germline): MGHRA, YSYEKL. This CDR3 region has 15 residues.

This clonotype was counted between two and nine times. The V gene is TRBV3-1, the J gene TRBJ2-7; no reliable D call. Germline V gene lookup returns CDR1 LGHDT and CDR2 YNNKEL (reference sequence). The CDR3 sequence is 17 residues long. Trimming took off 0 bases at V and 4 bases at J, with 19 bases between the two ends. This CDR3 reads CASSQDDSGSGWYEQYF. The CDR3 DNA reads as TGTGCCAGCAGCCAAGATGATTCTGGGTCAGGTTGGTACGAGCAGTACTTC.

This clonotype was seen at least ten times. The chain recombines TRBV18 with TRBJ1-1; D is uncertain. The CDR3 loop spans 13 amino acids. V shed 0 bases and J shed 0 bases, with 2 bases lying between them. Germline loops: CDR1 KGHSH, CDR2 LQKENI. As DNA, the CDR3 is TGTGCCAGCTCACCACCGATGAACACTGAAGCTTTCTTT. Protein sequence: CASSPPMNTEAFF.

The V call is TRBV6-1, the J call TRBJ2-1, with unresolved D. Trimming stripped 7 bases from V and 4 bases from J, with 17 bases between. CDR3 length equals 15 residues. Germline CDR1 is MNHNS and CDR2 is SASEGT. Here the CDR3 DNA reads TGTGCCAGCACCGAAGTAGTCAGGTCGTACAATGAGCAGTTCTTC. Amino acid sequence: CASTEVVRSYNEQFF.

This sequence joins TRBV4-1 and TRBJ2-3, with D unresolved. The germline gives CDR1 MGHRA, CDR2 YSYEKL. This CDR3 has 16 amino acids. Trimming stripped 1 base from V and 3 bases from J, with 14 bases between. The CDR3 region has the DNA TGCGCCAGCAGCCAAGTGGGTATTAAAGGGACAGATACGCAGTATTTT. Encoded protein: CASSQVGIKGTDTQYF.

This chain links TRBV20-1 with TRBJ2-7, with 11 bases aligning to TRBD2. With V trimmed by 3 bases and J by 2 bases, 6 bases remained unmatched. This CDR3 comprises 15 residues. CDR1 is DFQATT, CDR2 SNEGSKA, per germline (reference sequence). The CDR3 region has the DNA TGCAGTGCTAGGGTTACTAGCGGGGGTGCCTACGAGCAGTACTTC. It specifies CSARVTSGGAYEQYF.

V and J are TRBV12-3 or TRBV12-4 and TRBJ2-2; 15 bases map to TRBD2. The CDR3 loop spans 18 amino acids. V shed 5 bases and J 6 bases; nucleotides not matched to a gene: 10. The CDR3 reads CASSLRTSGRALAGELFF. In DNA, the CDR3 is TGTGCCAGCAGTCTCAGGACTAGCGGGAGGGCCCTCGCCGGGGAGCTGTTTTTT.

The chain couples TRBV6-4 to TRBJ2-1, with D possibly matching TRBD2 (6 bases). The germline V gene has CDR1 MRHNA and CDR2 SNTAGT. The CDR3 covers 14 residues. Trimming cost V 1 base and J 15 bases, with 19 bases left between them. As DNA, the CDR3 is TGTGCCAGCAGTGACTACCCGGAGTGGGAGGTTTGGTTCTTC. Protein sequence: CASSDYPEWEVWFF.

J is TRBJ2-1 and V is TRBV19, with D possibly matching TRBD2 (6 bases). CDR3 length: 15 residues. Germline-derived CDR1 and CDR2 are LNHDA and SQIVND (reference sequence). The germline V and J ends were trimmed by 1 base and 5 bases, with 12 bases remaining between them. In DNA, the CDR3 is TGTGCCAGTAGTATAGCGGGAGCAACCCACAATGAGCAGTTCTTC. It yields the protein CASSIAGATHNEQFF.

The V call is TRBV5-6, the J call TRBJ2-3; 10 nucleotides match TRBD2. The CDR3 consists of 16 residues. Per germline, CDR1 SGHDT and CDR2 YYEEEE. Trimming cost V 2 bases and J 4 bases; bases outside gene matches: 7. The CDR3 loop is CASSLRLAGKADTQYF. DNA of the CDR3: TGTGCCAGCAGCTTACGACTAGCGGGTAAGGCAGATACGCAGTATTTT.

The chain links TRBV4-1 to TRBJ2-1, with 13 nucleotides matching TRBD2. Per the germline V gene, CDR1 is MGHRA and CDR2 is YSYEKL. This CDR3 has 17 amino acids. Trimming at V came to 2 bases and at J to 4 bases, leaving 5 bases not matched to a gene. CDR3: CASSQPWTSGSYNEQFF. The CDR3, as DNA: TGCGCCAGCAGCCAACCCTGGACTAGCGGGAGTTACAATGAGCAGTTCTTC.

Here the CDR3 reads CASSETTTGELFF. DNA of the CDR3: TGTGCCAGCAGCGAGACCACCACCGGGGAGCTGTTTTTT. The rearrangement links TRBV9 to TRBJ2-2; D unclear. The germline V and J ends were trimmed by 3 bases and 4 bases, with 7 bases remaining between them. CDR3 length: 13 amino acids. Germline CDR1 reads SGDLS; CDR2 reads YYNGEE.

In its sample, this clonotype was seen a few times. The genes are TRBV3-1 and TRBJ2-3; 9 nucleotides match TRBD2. V shed 0 bases and J 6 bases; nucleotides not matched to a gene: 13. Germline V gives CDR1 LGHDT, CDR2 YNNKEL (reference sequence). This CDR3 region has 18 residues. The CDR3 DNA is TGTGCCAGCAGCCAAGAGGTCCCGCTAGCGGGGCCTGGGGATACGCAGTATTTT. Translation gives CASSQEVPLAGPGDTQYF.

This clonotype was seen a few times. The chain links TRBV4-1 to TRBJ2-7; D might be TRBD2 (5 bases). Between the trimmed V and J ends, which lost 1 base and 3 bases, there was a span of 16 bases. Germline lookup yields CDR1 MGHRA and CDR2 YSYEKL. The CDR3 is made up of 16 amino acids. This CDR3 is CASSQATGGSVYEQYF. The CDR3 DNA is TGCGCCAGCAGCCAAGCTACGGGTGGTAGCGTCTACGAGCAGTACTTC.

V usage is TRBV5-1 and J usage is TRBJ1-4; no firm D call. Trimming took off 3 bases at V and 1 base at J, with 13 bases between the two ends. The CDR3 consists of 16 residues. Germline V gene lookup returns CDR1 SGHRS and CDR2 YFSETQ. The CDR3 coding sequence is TGCGCCAGCAGCTCCAGAGGTGGTCGAACTAATGAAAAACTGTTTTTT. Its protein is CASSSRGGRTNEKLFF. Using reference TRBV5-1 and TRBJ1-4 for the parts outside the CDR3, the full variable domain is KAGVTQTPRYLIKTRGQQVTLSCSPISGHRSVSWYQQTPGQGLQFLFEYFSETQRNKGNFPGRFSGRQFSNSRSEMNVSTLELGDSALYLCASSSRGGRTNEKLFFGSGTQLSVL.

The V and J genes are TRBV20-1 and TRBJ2-1; 7 bases are a match to TRBD2. The CDR3 runs 16 residues. V shed 0 bases, J shed 4 bases, and the junction held 9 bases outside the gene matches. Germline CDR1 is DFQATT and CDR2 is SNEGSKA (reference sequence). The chain's CDR3 is CSARDQSGTLYNEQFF. The CDR3 bases are TGCAGTGCTAGAGATCAGAGCGGGACCCTTTACAATGAGCAGTTCTTC.